These 2 T cell receptor beta chains were sequenced from one sample in a study of OX40 agonist ivuxolimab in advanced cancers. Only in-frame clones appear in the TCRdb table, and some are missing; sequencing was by immunoSEQ multiplex PCR. The sample lists more than 55,000 clones, 86% seen once, with approximately 1.1% in the top ten. The sequenced sample was CD4+ or CD8+ T cells sorted from blood, obtained in a trial of the OX40 agonist ivuxolimab. The receptors originated from an adult with an advanced solid tumor such as melanoma, head and neck, liver or kidney cancer.

V and J are TRBV5-6 and TRBJ1-2; 8 nucleotides match TRBD1. The V gene's germline CDR1 is SGHDT and CDR2 YYEEEE. V trimming: 7 bases; J trimming: 7 bases; junction bases outside the gene matches: 12. The CDR3 is 14 residues long. CDR3 in DNA: TGTGCCAGCTCCGATCAGGGGGCCGGTATTGGCTACACCTTC. It yields the protein CASSDQGAGIGYTF.

The chain joins TRBV25-1 to TRBJ2-5; D call uncertain. V dropped 1 base and J dropped 4 bases, with 1 base sitting between them. The germline V gene encodes CDR1 MGHDK and CDR2 SYGVNS. The CDR3 is made up of 11 amino acids. The CDR3 protein is CASSELETQYF. The DNA of the CDR3 is TGTGCCAGCAGTGAATTAGAGACCCAGTACTTC.